A selection of T cell receptor beta chains follows, all from one sample in a study of shared clonotypes between healthy human individuals. Some clones are missing from TCRdb's copy, which holds only in-frame ones; the method was immunoSEQ multiplex PCR. The sample yields over 2 million clones, over 85% seen once. The sequencing input was naive CD4+ T cells sorted from blood. All receptors come from a young man in good health. Both conserved end residues are part of each CDR3. D genes are given only for firm matches. Rows may omit the clone size; those that give it use once, few, many or a size class.

TRBJ2-7 | NA | TRBV10-3 | NA | TGTGCCATCAGGATACAGGGCGCCTACGAGCAGTACTTC | CAIRIQGAYEQYF
TRBJ1-3 | NA | TRBV5-4 | NA | TGTGCCAGCAGCATGGACTTTGGAAACACCATATATTTT | CASSMDFGNTIYF
TRBJ1-4 | NA | TRBV7-8 | NA | TGTGCCAGCAGCTTAGCGCTGGCTAATGAAAAACTGTTTTTT | CASSLALANEKLFF
TRBJ1-5 | NA | TRBV18 | NA | TGTGCCAGCTCACCCGGGTCCCCCGGAGGTAGCAATCAGCCCCAGCATTTT | CASSPGSPGGSNQPQHF
TRBJ1-4 | NA | TRBV6-7 | TRBD1 | TGTGCCAGCAGTTACTCGAAGGGACAGGGGAATGAAAAACTGTTTTTT | CASSYSKGQGNEKLFF
TRBJ1-3 | NA | TRBV11-2 | TRBD1 | TGTGCCAGCAGCGCCTCGACAGGGCCCTACGGCACCATATATTTT | CASSASTGPYGTIYF
TRBJ2-7 | NA | TRBV29-1 | TRBD1 | TGCAGCGTTGTCGTTCGGACAGGGGGCACCGAGCAGTACTTC | CSVVVRTGGTEQYF
TRBJ2-7 | NA | TRBV19 | TRBD1 | TGTGCCAGTAGTGCGGACAGGGACACCTACGAGCAGTACTTC | CASSADRDTYEQYF
TRBJ2-1 | NA | TRBV7-9 | NA | TGTGCCAGCAGCTTAGGGACAGCAGCCTACAATGAGCAGTTCTTC | CASSLGTAAYNEQFF
TRBJ2-7 | NA | TRBV19 | NA | TGTGCCAGTAGTAAAGATCCAAGGTACTACGAGCAGTACTTC | CASSKDPRYYEQYF
TRBJ2-7 | once | TRBV5-4 | NA | TGTGCCAGCAGCTCCAGGGATGAGTACGAGCAGTACTTC | CASSSRDEYEQYF
TRBJ2-2 | NA | TRBV6-6 | NA | TGTGCCAGCAGTTACCCGCGGGGCCTGGGCACCGGGGAGCTGTTTTTT | CASSYPRGLGTGELFF
TRBJ2-7 | NA | TRBV29-1 | NA | TGCAGCGTTGTAACTTCCTACGAGCAGTACTTC | CSVVTSYEQYF
TRBJ1-1 | NA | TRBV19 | NA | TGTGCCAGTAGTATAGCCCGAAGAGAAGCTTTCTTT | CASSIARREAFF
TRBJ2-1 | once | TRBV2 | NA | TGTGCCAGCAGTGGACTACCGCCCTCCGGGGAGCAGTTCTTC | CASSGLPPSGEQFF
TRBJ2-7 | NA | TRBV21-1 | NA | TGTGCCAGCAGCAAGCTACTTTTGAGGCTAGCGGGAGGGCCCTTTCTCTACGAGCAGTACTTC | CASSKLLLRLAGGPFLYEQYF
TRBJ1-3 | NA | TRBV5-4 | NA | TGTGCCAGCAGCTACACAGGGTCAGGAAACACCATATATTTT | CASSYTGSGNTIYF
TRBJ1-5 | NA | TRBV6-6 | NA | TGTGCCAGCAGGGACAAGACTAATCAGCCCCAGCATTTT | CASRDKTNQPQHF
TRBJ1-3 | NA | TRBV10-3 | NA | TGTGCCATCAGTGGTGACAGCCAGCAGTTCATATATTTT | CAISGDSQQFIYF
TRBJ1-2 | NA | TRBV4-1 | TRBD1 | TGCGCCAGCAGCCAAGTGGACAGGGGATCCTATGGCTACACCTTC | CASSQVDRGSYGYTF
TRBJ2-3 | NA | TRBV5-8 | NA | TGTGCCAGCAGCGTCACCAGGGGATCGACGAGAAATACGCAGTATTTT | CASSVTRGSTRNTQYF
TRBJ1-2 | NA | TRBV6-5 | TRBD1 | TGTGCCAGCAGTTCCCACGGACAGGGAAGCTATGGCTACACCTTC | CASSSHGQGSYGYTF
TRBJ2-2 | NA | TRBV25-1 | NA | TGTGCCAGCAGTGTTACAGGAACGAACACCGGGGAGCTGTTTTTT | CASSVTGTNTGELFF
TRBJ2-3 | NA | TRBV5-1 | TRBD2 | TGCGCCAGCAGCGTGTCTAGCGGGGGGGCCTCAGATACGCAGTATTTT | CASSVSSGGASDTQYF
TRBJ2-3 | NA | TRBV5-1 | TRBD1 | TGCGCCAGCAGATTCAAGACAGGGGGCAAGGATACGCAGTATTTT | CASRFKTGGKDTQYF
TRBJ2-7 | NA | TRBV2 | TRBD2 | TGTGCCAGCAGTTCACTAGCGGGAGGTTCGGGAGAGCAGTACTTC | CASSSLAGGSGEQYF
TRBJ2-7 | NA | TRBV30 | NA | TGTGCCTGGAGTAAGGGCAGTAACTACGAGCAGTACTTC | CAWSKGSNYEQYF
TRBJ1-4 | NA | TRBV28 | NA | TGTGCCAGCAGTTCCCCAGCTTGGGAAAAACTGTTTTTT | CASSSPAWEKLFF
TRBJ2-5 | NA | TRBV29-1 | NA | TGCAGCGTTGAACGACCGCCCGAGACCCAGTACTTC | CSVERPPETQYF
TRBJ1-6 | once | TRBV6-1 | TRBD1 | TGTGCCAGCAGTGAAAGGGACAGGGGGGAGCATTCACCCCTCCACTTT | CASSERDRGEHSPLHF
TRBJ2-1 | NA | TRBV27 | NA | TGTGCCAGCAGTTTATCGTTGACAAGCCAGGGGTTCTTC | CASSLSLTSQGFF
TRBJ2-5 | NA | TRBV4-1 | TRBD1 | TGCGCCAGCAGCCAAGGACCGGGACAGCAGCAAGAGACCCAGTACTTC | CASSQGPGQQQETQYF
TRBJ2-2 | NA | TRBV30 | NA | TGTGCCTGGAGACGGCAGAACACCGGGGAGCTGTTTTTT | CAWRRQNTGELFF